This T cell receptor (beta chain) appears in the sequencing data of a study of human T cells and chemical hapten exposure. Study observations and caveats: Given that the donors had alopecia, their immune response may differ from that seen in healthy people.

The time point was: patch test 3, about 24 weeks after DPC sensitization. Treatment specified: therapeutic diphenylcyclopropenone sensitization with weekly scalp DPC. Someone pulled total RNA out of unfractionated whole blood. This clonotype showed up many times. What it recognizes is unknown. No DNA is shown, since the ends of the CDR3 on it are uncertain; the CDR3 is the one TCRdb lists. Germline values: CDR1 MNHEY, CDR2 SMNVEV (reference sequence). The CDR3 contains 15 residues when both ends are counted. Individual cDNA molecules each carried unique molecular identifiers attached by the library. TCRdb re-analysed the RACE reads in MiXCR, keeping a single row per CDR3 protein. The data hold 130,000 or so distinct CDR3 sequences, with 11% observed a single time.

Sequences were derived from whole blood, sampled in connection with sensitization to the hapten diphenylcyclopropenone (DPC). This clonotype originated in a woman between 45 and 60 years old with alopecia areata. Some clones in this sample may be carry-over from other donors' samples. The rearrangement uses TRBV27 and TRBJ2-7; the table's D gene call, TRBD1, was not cross checked with the DNA. CDR3 residues: CASSFLAQGRNEQYF.